The sequence of this T cell receptor (beta chain) was determined in a study of cytomegalovirus exposure and HLA in healthy donors. Deletions cut 5 bases from V and 4 bases from J, with 11 bases between. This CDR3 region has 13 residues. CDR1 and CDR2 from the germline V gene are LNHNV and YYDKDF (reference sequence). Overall study findings and caveats: Prediction of most subjects' HLA-A and HLA-B alleles by TCR beta sequences was reportedly accurate.

PCR primers comprised 60 Vbeta and 13 Jbeta primers. Libraries were prepared by immunoSEQ multiplex PCR; TCRdb keeps only in-frame clonotypes and omits some of them. The sample holds tens of thousands of clones, roughly four fifths seen once. Concerning this clone itself: The target antigen is unknown.

Source material: PBMCs. The chain combines TRBV15 with TRBJ1-2; D remains ambiguous. The TCR comes from a man aged 25 to 40 in good health and CMV-seronegative. The CDR3 nucleotides are TGTGCCACCAGCCCTAGCCCAATCTATGGCTACACCTTC. Its translation is CATSPSPIYGYTF.